This T cell receptor beta chain was captured in a study of T cell responses to AZD1222 COVID-19 vaccine. Overall study findings and caveats: Once two AZD1222 doses were given, Spike-specific TCR breadth and depth went up. Baseline testing showed seropositivity in only 6 or 7 AZD1222 recipients. Mostly white British, mostly female donors; authors suggested clonal diversity may be underestimated. Nearly half of spike-specific TCRs reportedly go after variant regions that carry no mutations.

Per germline, CDR1 LNHNV and CDR2 YYDKDF (reference sequence). The CDR3 runs 16 residues. Trimming removed 7 bases from V and 10 bases from J, with 25 bases in between. On this clone: As yet, its antigen is unknown.

Sequencing was performed with immunoSEQ multiplex PCR; in TCRdb, only in-frame clones are kept and a portion is missing. Among some 200,000 clones listed, approximately 94% were seen once. V usage is TRBV15 and J usage is TRBJ1-4; D gene unclear. The sequencing here drew on peripheral blood, taken 28 days after the second dose of the MenACWY control vaccine. The clonotype originates from an adult who received the MenACWY meningococcal vaccine as a control. The CDR3 DNA is TGTGCCACCACTCAAAACCCGGGAGATGCGTGGGGAAAACTGTTTTTT. It is translated as CATTQNPGDAWGKLFF.